These 16 T cell receptor beta chains were all obtained from the same sample, sequenced in a study of cytomegalovirus exposure and HLA in healthy donors (dated by TCRdb to the late 2010s). The protocol used for the library was the immunoSEQ multiplex PCR assay. The multiplex PCR relied on a mix of 60 forward primers for TCR Vbeta segments and 13 reverse primers for TCR Jbeta segments. As stored in TCRdb, this immuneACCESS dataset retains in-frame rearrangements with V and J assigned. A fraction of the clones does not appear; measured against another copy, unresolved V genes explain less than half of the discrepancy, and the remainder lacks a known reason. The sample table holds more than 150,000 clones, of which 65% to 85% were seen once. 2.5% to 3.5% of the sample is taken by the ten largest. The sequencing input was PBMCs. These receptors all stem from a woman between 50 and 59 years old in good health and CMV-seropositive.

The chain carries TRBV5-6 and TRBJ1-1, with 7 bases aligning to TRBD1. CDR1 SGHDT and CDR2 YYEEEE come from the germline V gene. This CDR3 spans 15 amino acids. Germline trimming cut 0 bases from V and 4 bases from J; bases unmatched to any gene: 6. This chain's CDR3 is CASSLAKGAGTEAFF. The DNA for the CDR3 is TGTGCCAGCAGCTTGGCCAAGGGGGCAGGCACTGAAGCTTTCTTT.

The V call is TRBV19, the J call TRBJ1-5, with D hard to call. V was trimmed by 3 bases and J by 9 bases, leaving 18 bases between them. The length of the CDR3 is 15 residues. The germline gives CDR1 LNHDA, CDR2 SQIVND (reference sequence). Here the CDR3 DNA reads TGTGCCAGTAGTATTCGGGAGGAGAGGCCCCTGCCCCAGCATTTT. Its protein product is CASSIREERPLPQHF.

This CDR3 reads CASSSGTGKPQHF. The CDR3 DNA is TGTGCCAGCAGCTCCGGGACAGGGAAGCCCCAGCATTTT. The chain is built from TRBV7-2 and TRBJ1-5; TRBD1 aligns across 9 bases. V gave up 4 bases and J gave up 8 bases; unmatched junction bases: 3. CDR1 and CDR2 from the germline V gene are SGHTA and FQGNSA. The CDR3 length is 13 residues.

This chain links TRBV29-1 with TRBJ2-4; perhaps TRBD2 as D (5 bases). The CDR3 extends over 13 amino acids. V was trimmed by 7 bases and J by 7 bases, leaving 17 bases between them. CDR1 is SQVTM and CDR2 is ANQGSEA in the germline V gene. The CDR3 DNA is TGCAGCGCCCTCCGCCGGGAAGGGAACATTCAGTACTTC. It is translated as CSALRREGNIQYF.

The chain has TRBV7-2 and TRBJ2-3; the match to TRBD1 covers 7 bases. With 5 bases clipped from V and 3 bases from J, the junction kept 5 bases outside the gene matches. The CDR3 extends over 14 amino acids. CDR1 is SGHTA, CDR2 FQGNSA, per germline. The CDR3 coding sequence is TGTGCCAGCAGCATTGACAGGGTTACAGATACGCAGTATTTT. The encoded protein is CASSIDRVTDTQYF.

V and J are TRBV21-1 and TRBJ1-1. TRBV21-1 is marked as a pseudogene. The length of the CDR3 is 19 residues. The CDR3 DNA sequence: TGTGCCAGCAGCAACCCCTTCTCAGCGGGCGGGGTTTCTAGCACTGAAGCTTTCTTT. Protein: CASSNPFSAGGVSSTEAFF.

The rearrangement links TRBV5-1 to TRBJ1-6, with TRBD1 identical over 8 bases. The CDR3 extends over 17 amino acids. V trimming: 4 bases; J trimming: 0 bases; junction bases outside the gene matches: 6. CDR1 and CDR2 (germline): SGHRS, YFSETQ. The CDR3 DNA reads TGCGCCAGCAGCACAGGACAGGGAGGCTCCTATAATTCACCCCTCCACTTT. It yields the protein CASSTGQGGSYNSPLHF.

There are a few counts of this clone. The chain uses TRBV9 and TRBJ2-1; maybe TRBD2 (6 bases). V lost 0 bases and J lost 2, with 9 bases in between. Looked up from germline, CDR1 is SGDLS and CDR2 is YYNGEE. The CDR3 covers 15 residues. In DNA, the CDR3 is TGTGCCAGCAGCGTAGGGGGGGACCCCTACAATGAGCAGTTCTTC. This translates into CASSVGGDPYNEQFF.

The chain employs TRBV7-9 and TRBJ2-7; 12 nucleotides align to TRBD2. The CDR3 totals 15 residues. Unmatched junction bases numbered 5, after V lost 4 bases and J lost 4 bases. Looked up from germline, CDR1 is SEHNR and CDR2 is FQNEAQ (reference sequence). The CDR3 DNA follows: TGTGCCAGCAGCTCGGGGACTAGCGGGCATTACGAGCAGTACTTC. Its translation: CASSSGTSGHYEQYF.

CDR3 DNA sequence: TGTGCCAGCAGTCTCGGGTCATGGCCGGCAAGAGAGACCCAGTACTTC. It yields the protein CASSLGSWPARETQYF. V is TRBV28 and J is TRBJ2-5; D is ambiguous. The germline CDR1 and CDR2 sequences are MDHEN and SYDVKM. The CDR3 has 16 amino acids. V was cut by 5 bases and J by 4 bases, with 20 bases left in between.

There are a few counts of this clone. The V gene is TRBV5-1, the J gene TRBJ2-1, with D possibly matching TRBD2 (6 bases). CDR1 is SGHRS and CDR2 is YFSETQ in the germline V gene. V was cut by 7 bases and J by 5 bases, with 10 bases left in between. The CDR3 sequence is 12 residues long. The CDR3 sequence: CASRELDNEQFF. The CDR3 DNA follows: TGCGCCAGCCGGGAGCTGGACAATGAGCAGTTCTTC. Full variable domain (missing parts from reference TRBV5-1 and TRBJ2-1): KAGVTQTPRYLIKTRGQQVTLSCSPISGHRSVSWYQQTPGQGLQFLFEYFSETQRNKGNFPGRFSGRQFSNSRSEMNVSTLELGDSALYLCASRELDNEQFFGPGTRLTVL.

In this sample, this clone turned up a few times. This rearrangement joins TRBV27 to TRBJ2-7; 7 bases map to TRBD1. This CDR3 has 14 residues. The V gene's germline CDR1 is MNHEY and CDR2 SMNVEV (reference sequence). V lost 0 bases, J lost 6 bases, and 5 bases stayed unmatched. The CDR3 here is CASSLSLTGFEQYF. The CDR3 DNA sequence: TGTGCCAGCAGTTTATCCCTGACAGGGTTCGAGCAGTACTTC.

V is TRBV18 and J is TRBJ1-1; 7 bases match TRBD1. The ends lost 2 bases at V and 0 bases at J; junction bases unmatched: 3. In germline, CDR1 is KGHSH, CDR2 LQKENI. The CDR3 spans 15 residues. The CDR3, as DNA: TGTGCCAGCTCACCAAGCGGACAGGTGAACACTGAAGCTTTCTTT. Translating it yields CASSPSGQVNTEAFF.

This chain uses TRBV6-1 with TRBJ1-2; D gene ambiguous. The CDR3 is made up of 14 amino acids. The V gene lost 6 bases and the J gene lost 6 bases, with 17 bases spanning the gap. The germline gives CDR1 MNHNS, CDR2 SASEGT. The CDR3 DNA reads as TGTGCCAGCAGACTCCTCGGGAATACCCATGGCTACACCTTC. Translated, it gives CASRLLGNTHGYTF.

CDR3 sequence: CASSLTTGRYTF. CDR3 coding DNA: TGTGCCAGCAGCCTAACGACAGGGCGCTACACCTTC. The chain employs TRBV7-2 and TRBJ1-2, with 7 bases lining up with TRBD1. The CDR3 is 12 amino acids. Per the germline V gene, CDR1 is SGHTA and CDR2 is FQGNSA. J lost 9 bases, V lost 5 bases, and 6 bases had no gene match.

This clone has only one observation. This rearrangement joins TRBV14 to TRBJ2-3; 8 bases are shared with TRBD2. The CDR3 spans 15 residues. Germline CDR1 SGHDN, CDR2 FVKESK. After removal of 4 bases from V and 6 bases from J, the junction contained 9 bases not matched to a gene. This CDR3 is CASSPLAGPFDTQYF. CDR3 DNA sequence: TGTGCCAGCAGCCCCCTAGCGGGTCCTTTCGATACGCAGTATTTT.